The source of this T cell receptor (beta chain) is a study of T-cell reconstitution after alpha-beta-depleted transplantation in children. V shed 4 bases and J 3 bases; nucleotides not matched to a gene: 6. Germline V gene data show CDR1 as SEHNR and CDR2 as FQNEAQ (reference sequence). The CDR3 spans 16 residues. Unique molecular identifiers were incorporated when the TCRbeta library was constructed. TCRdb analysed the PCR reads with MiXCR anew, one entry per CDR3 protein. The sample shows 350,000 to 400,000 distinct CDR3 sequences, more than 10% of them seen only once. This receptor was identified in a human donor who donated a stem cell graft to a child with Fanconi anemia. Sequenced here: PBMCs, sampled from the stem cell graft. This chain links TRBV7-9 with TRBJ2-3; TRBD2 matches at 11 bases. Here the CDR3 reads CASSYPGLAETDTQYF. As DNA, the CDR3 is TGTGCCAGCAGCTATCCGGGACTAGCGGAAACAGATACGCAGTATTTT.